Below are 30 T cell receptor beta chains sequenced from a single sample in a study of blood T cell repertoires in COVID-19. Libraries were prepared by immunoSEQ multiplex PCR; TCRdb keeps only in-frame clonotypes and omits some of them. The data hold roughly 140,000 clones, with 84% observed a single time. Sequenced: PBMCs or T cells enriched from blood (not recorded which). Every receptor here comes from a man aged 50 to 60 in a cohort exposed to, infected with or recovered from COVID-19 (not recorded which).

The chain couples TRBV3-1 (or the pseudogene TRBV3-2) to TRBJ2-1; D might be TRBD2 (6 bases). CDR1 LGHDT and CDR2 YNNKEL come from the germline V gene (reference sequence). Trimming took off 3 bases at V and 9 bases at J, with 6 bases between the two ends. The CDR3 is made up of 11 amino acids. The CDR3: CASSQGGEQFF. CDR3 nucleotides: TGTGCCAGCAGCCAGGGGGGTGAGCAGTTCTTC.

This clone was detected only once. This chain links TRBV5-1 with TRBJ1-1; weak D call: TRBD1 (5 bases). Trimming cost V 1 base and J 7 bases, with 14 bases left between them. Germline values: CDR1 SGHRS, CDR2 YFSETQ. This CDR3 comprises 14 residues. In DNA form, the CDR3 reads TGCGCCAGCAGCTTGTTGACCCCGGGGGTTGAAGCTTTCTTT. It codes for CASSLLTPGVEAFF.

This clone was observed a handful of times. The rearrangement uses TRBV7-3 and TRBJ2-1; TRBD2 agrees at 7 bases. The V segment lost 5 bases and the J segment 5 bases; nucleotides outside the gene matches: 12. The CDR3 loop spans 16 amino acids. The V gene's germline CDR1 is SGHTA and CDR2 FQGTGA. Written as DNA, the CDR3 is TGTGCCAGCAGCCCAACGGGCGGGAGTGGCAACAATGAGCAGTTCTTC. This encodes CASSPTGGSGNNEQFF.

This clone was detected only a few times. The rearrangement joins TRBV4-3 to TRBJ1-1; 7 bases match TRBD1. The CDR3 is 14 amino acids. Germline V gives CDR1 LGHNA, CDR2 YSLEER. Trimming removed 0 bases from V and 7 bases from J; junction bases left unmatched: 5. The DNA for the CDR3 is TGCGCCAGCAGCCAAGAAGGGACAGTCAATGAAGCTTTCTTT. This sequence encodes CASSQEGTVNEAFF.

The chain recombines TRBV4-3 with TRBJ1-2; D might be TRBD1 (5 bases). Germline V gene lookup returns CDR1 LGHNA and CDR2 YSLEER. V lost 0 bases and J 5 bases, leaving 13 bases between the germline ends. The length of the CDR3 is 15 residues. CDR3 protein: CASSQDQGLTYGYTF. The CDR3 nucleotides read TGCGCCAGCAGCCAAGATCAGGGCTTGACTTATGGCTACACCTTC.

This clone was seen just once. The chain uses TRBV5-1 and TRBJ2-1; D is perhaps TRBD1 (5 bases). CDR1 is SGHRS, CDR2 YFSETQ, per germline. The CDR3 is 14 amino acids. V lost 0 bases to trimming and J lost 5 bases, with 9 bases between them. CDR3 in amino acids: CASSLEWGNNEQFF. The DNA for the CDR3 is TGCGCCAGCAGCTTGGAGTGGGGCAACAATGAGCAGTTCTTC.

Notes on this clone: The sample has other DNA sequences that encode this CDR3 too. The chain uses TRBV9 and TRBJ2-1; the match to TRBD2 covers 10 bases. With 3 bases clipped from V and 0 bases from J, the junction kept 0 bases outside the gene matches. The CDR3 contains 15 residues. Germline V gives CDR1 SGDLS, CDR2 YYNGEE. The CDR3 DNA is TGTGCCAGCAGCGCTAGCGGGAGCTCCTACAATGAGCAGTTCTTC. It encodes CASSASGSSYNEQFF.

This chain uses TRBV11-2 with TRBJ2-7, with 8 bases aligning to TRBD1. Germline CDR1 SGHAT, CDR2 FQNNGV. Trimming at V came to 6 bases and at J to 4 bases, leaving 5 bases not matched to a gene. This CDR3 has 13 amino acids. The CDR3 sequence: CASSQTGAYEQYF. The CDR3 DNA sequence: TGTGCCAGCAGTCAGACAGGGGCTTACGAGCAGTACTTC.

This clone has only one observation. The rearrangement joins TRBV7-6 to TRBJ1-4; 7 nucleotides match TRBD1. The CDR3 has 18 amino acids. Germline CDR1 and CDR2: SGHVS and FNYEAQ. Trimming at V came to 2 bases and at J to 5 bases, leaving 14 bases not matched to a gene. CDR3 in amino acids: CASSLFGPGGAYNEKLFF. The CDR3 DNA sequence: TGTGCCAGCAGCTTATTCGGTCCAGGGGGAGCTTACAATGAAAAACTGTTTTTT.

The V call is TRBV27, the J call TRBJ1-6; a weak D match, TRBD1 (6 bases). In germline, CDR1 is MNHEY, CDR2 SMNVEV (reference sequence). The germline V and J ends were trimmed by 5 bases and 7 bases, with 15 bases remaining between them. This CDR3 is built from 15 residues. The CDR3 nucleotides read TGTGCCAGCAGTCCCCTCGGGGGGCAAAATTCACCCCTCCACTTT. It specifies CASSPLGGQNSPLHF.

In DNA, the CDR3 is TGTGCCAGCAGACCAGGATCCTCGGTGGTAGACACCATATATTTT. It is translated as CASRPGSSVVDTIYF. The J gene is TRBJ1-3, the V gene TRBV2, with D hard to call. CDR1 is SNHLY, CDR2 FYNNEI, per germline. The ends were cut back, 6 bases at V and 8 bases at J, with 20 bases in the middle. The CDR3 loop spans 15 amino acids. Full variable domain (remainder filled in from reference TRBV2 and TRBJ1-3): EPEVTQTPSHQVTQMGQEVILRCVPISNHLYFYWYRQILGQKVEFLVSFYNNEISEKSEIFDDQFSVERPDGSNFTLKIRSTKLEDSAMYFCASRPGSSVVDTIYFGEGSWLTVV.

The gene calls are TRBV5-4 and TRBJ1-3; 11 bases map to TRBD1. V gave up 3 bases and J gave up 3 bases; unmatched junction bases: 2. Per germline, CDR1 SGHNT and CDR2 YYREEE (reference sequence). The CDR3 loop spans 15 amino acids. For the CDR3, the DNA is TGTGCCAGCAGCTCCGGGACAGGGGGTGGAAACACCATATATTTT. This sequence encodes CASSSGTGGGNTIYF.

The rearrangement links TRBV3-1 (or the pseudogene TRBV3-2) to TRBJ2-4; D is perhaps TRBD2 (5 bases). This CDR3 comprises 15 residues. The ends were cut back, 8 bases at V and 5 bases at J, with 19 bases in the middle. Germline V gene data show CDR1 as LGHDT and CDR2 as YNNKEL (reference sequence). This CDR3 reads CASRNPTDGENIQYF. CDR3 nucleotides: TGTGCCAGCCGCAACCCGACCGACGGGGAAAACATTCAGTACTTC.

This clone was recorded a few times. The chain is built from TRBV5-1 and TRBJ2-2, with D unclear. The CDR3 contains 15 residues. The V gene's germline CDR1 is SGHRS and CDR2 YFSETQ. With 3 bases removed from V and 3 bases from J, the gap between germline ends came to 12 bases. CDR3: CASSSGRSDTGELFF. The CDR3 region has the DNA TGCGCCAGCAGCTCAGGCAGGTCGGACACCGGGGAGCTGTTTTTT.

The chain recombines TRBV29-1 with TRBJ2-3; TRBD1 matches at 7 bases. Trimming cost V 5 bases and J 0 bases; bases outside gene matches: 5. Germline V gene sequence: CDR1 SQVTM, CDR2 ANQGSEA. The CDR3 has 14 residues. The CDR3 sequence: CSVPTGTSTDTQYF. The CDR3 nucleotides read TGCAGCGTTCCGACAGGGACCAGCACAGATACGCAGTATTTT.

The genes are TRBV6-4 and TRBJ1-2; 9 positions match TRBD1. Germline-derived CDR1 and CDR2 are MRHNA and SNTAGT. The CDR3 is 14 amino acids. Unmatched junction bases numbered 10, after V lost 6 bases and J lost 8 bases. This CDR3 is CASSPGTGFFGYTF. The CDR3 bases are TGTGCCAGCAGCCCCGGGACAGGGTTTTTCGGCTACACCTTC.

The V call is TRBV27, the J call TRBJ2-5, with TRBD2 identical over 8 bases. This CDR3 is 14 amino acids long. After removal of 5 bases from V and 6 bases from J, the junction contained 8 bases not matched to a gene. Germline V gene lookup returns CDR1 MNHEY and CDR2 SMNVEV (reference sequence). The CDR3 loop reads CASSPSGRGQTQYF. For the CDR3, the DNA is TGTGCCAGCAGTCCCAGCGGGAGAGGCCAGACCCAGTACTTC.

The chain combines TRBV7-2 with TRBJ1-1; TRBD1 might be the D (5 bases). The CDR3 covers 14 residues. Germline V gene sequence: CDR1 SGHTA, CDR2 FQGNSA. Trimming shortened V by 4 bases and J by 4 bases, and 13 bases separated the two germline ends. The CDR3 bases are TGTGCCAGCAGCTCCGAAGGGGCGATCACTGAAGCTTTCTTT. It codes for CASSSEGAITEAFF. Looking up the rest from reference TRBV7-2 and TRBJ1-1 gives the full variable domain: GAGVSQSPSNKVTEKGKDVELRCDPISGHTALYWYRQSLGQGLEFLIYFQGNSAPDKSGLPSDRFSAERTGGSVSTLTIQRTQQEDSAVYLCASSSEGAITEAFFGQGTRLTVV.

In this sample, this clone turned up once. The chain joins TRBV5-6 to TRBJ1-6; D uncertain. Between the trimmed V and J ends, which lost 6 bases and 10 bases, there was a span of 17 bases. Germline CDR1 reads SGHDT; CDR2 reads YYEEEE. CDR3 length: 14 amino acids. The CDR3 loop is CASTTAGSGSPLHF. DNA of the CDR3: TGTGCCAGCACCACGGCCGGTTCGGGATCACCCCTCCACTTT.

The chain recombines TRBV30 with TRBJ1-4; possibly TRBD1 for D (6 bases). Germline V gives CDR1 GTSNPN, CDR2 SVGIG (reference sequence). V was pared by 3 bases and J by 4 bases, with 9 bases between. The CDR3 has 13 amino acids. The CDR3, as DNA: TGTGCCTGGAGGGTGGACAGTAATGAAAAACTGTTTTTT. Protein product: CAWRVDSNEKLFF.

The chain is built from TRBV10-1 and TRBJ1-1, with 7 bases matching TRBD1. The germline V gene has CDR1 WNHNN and CDR2 SYGVQD (reference sequence). The CDR3 contains 14 residues. V dropped 0 bases and J dropped 8; count of bases not matched to a gene: 6. CDR3 amino acids: CASSESTGQSEAFF. The CDR3 bases are TGCGCCAGCAGTGAGTCGACAGGGCAATCCGAAGCTTTCTTT.

The rearrangement links TRBV6-2 or TRBV6-3 to TRBJ1-4, with D unresolved. Trimming took off 0 bases at V and 0 bases at J, with 5 bases between the two ends. The CDR3 spans 15 residues. The germline CDR1 and CDR2 sequences are MNHEY and SVGEGT. CDR3 nucleotides: TGTGCCAGCAGTTACTCAGAGACAACTAATGAAAAACTGTTTTTT. It specifies CASSYSETTNEKLFF.

This rearrangement joins TRBV3-1 (or the pseudogene TRBV3-2) to TRBJ2-2, with a tentative D call TRBD2 (5 bases). Trimming took off 4 bases at V and 4 bases at J, with 16 bases between the two ends. The CDR3 extends over 16 amino acids. Germline-derived CDR1 and CDR2 are LGHDT and YNNKEL (reference sequence). Here the CDR3 DNA reads TGTGCCAGCAGCCCGCAACTAGGCTGGAGCACCGGGGAGCTGTTTTTT. Translating it yields CASSPQLGWSTGELFF.

The chain has TRBV11-3 and TRBJ2-3; a possible D gene is TRBD2 (5 bases). The CDR3 is 14 residues long. Germline values: CDR1 SGHNT, CDR2 YENEEA. Trimming took off 1 base at V and 2 bases at J, with 7 bases between the two ends. CDR3 nucleotide sequence: TGTGCCAGCAGCTTAGGGGGAGTCACAGATACGCAGTATTTT. Residues: CASSLGGVTDTQYF. The variable domain in full, with the rest retrieved from reference TRBV11-3 and TRBJ2-3, is EAGVVQSPRYKIIEKKQPVAFWCNPISGHNTLYWYLQNLGQGPELLIRYENEEAVDDSQLPKDRFSAERLKGVDSTLKIQPAELGDSAVYLCASSLGGVTDTQYFGPGTRLTVL.

The chain combines TRBV3-1 (or the pseudogene TRBV3-2) with TRBJ1-2; D gene uncertain. Germline values: CDR1 LGHDT, CDR2 YNNKEL (reference sequence). The CDR3 contains 13 residues. V lost 4 bases, J lost 6 bases, and 12 bases lay in between. The CDR3 loop reads CASSPMDYNGYTF. The CDR3 coding sequence is TGTGCCAGCAGCCCAATGGACTACAATGGCTACACCTTC.

V and J are TRBV28 and TRBJ2-4; D may be TRBD1 (6 bases). The CDR3 is 15 residues long. Trimming cost V 5 bases and J 4 bases, with 15 bases left between them. Germline V lookup: CDR1 MDHEN, CDR2 SYDVKM. CDR3 in amino acids: CASSIPTGNKNIQYF. The CDR3 DNA reads TGTGCCAGCAGTATTCCGACAGGCAATAAAAACATTCAGTACTTC.

CDR3 DNA sequence: TGTGCCACCAAAACTAGCGGGGGGGCAGATACGCAGTATTTT. Protein sequence: CATKTSGGADTQYF. The chain is built from TRBV2 and TRBJ2-3; 13 bases agree with TRBD2. The CDR3 has 14 residues. J was trimmed by 4 bases and V by 10 bases; bases with no gene match: 5. Per germline, CDR1 SNHLY and CDR2 FYNNEI. Complete variable domain (other parts from reference TRBV2 and TRBJ2-3): EPEVTQTPSHQVTQMGQEVILRCVPISNHLYFYWYRQILGQKVEFLVSFYNNEISEKSEIFDDQFSVERPDGSNFTLKIRSTKLEDSAMYFCATKTSGGADTQYFGPGTRLTVL.

V usage is TRBV28 and J usage is TRBJ2-3; 10 bases are shared with TRBD1. Germline CDR1 is MDHEN and CDR2 is SYDVKM. Losses at the gene ends were 2 bases for V and 1 base for J; bases not matched to a gene: 3. This CDR3 spans 16 amino acids. CDR3 in DNA: TGTGCCAGCAGTTTACCGGGACAGGGGCGCACAGATACGCAGTATTTT. Translation gives CASSLPGQGRTDTQYF.

The genes are TRBV18 and TRBJ2-5; D uncertain. The CDR3 is made up of 14 amino acids. V was shortened by 1 base and J by 1 base, with 7 bases between the two germline ends. The germline gives CDR1 KGHSH, CDR2 LQKENI. The CDR3 coding sequence is TGTGCCAGCTCACCACGAGGTAGCCAAGAGACCCAGTACTTC. Translating gives CASSPRGSQETQYF.

This clone was recorded a few times. The chain recombines TRBV28 with TRBJ2-1, with a tentative D call TRBD1 (5 bases). The V gene's germline CDR1 is MDHEN and CDR2 SYDVKM. Trimming stripped 6 bases from V and 9 bases from J, with 9 bases between. The CDR3 covers 11 residues. CDR3 loop: CASSRTGEQFF. The CDR3 DNA reads TGTGCCAGCAGCCGTACAGGTGAGCAGTTCTTC.